This T cell receptor beta chain was identified in a study of early T cells in non-severe SARS-CoV-2 infection. This clonotype was observed a handful of times. Each CDR3 protein gets one entry after TCRdb re-called the 5' RACE reads with MiXCR. In the table there are about 29,000 distinct CDR3 sequences, over 3.5% of which are singletons. The V end lost 8 bases, the J end lost 0 bases, and 7 bases lay between the germline ends. The CDR3 runs to 12 residues. Germline V gene sequence: CDR1 LGHDT, CDR2 YNNKEL (reference sequence). The sequencing sample was made of whole blood. This sequence was found in an adult who was a healthcare worker with PCR-confirmed SARS-CoV-2 infection or an uninfected control (not recorded which). This chain links TRBV3-1 with TRBJ1-1, with unresolved D. The CDR3 DNA follows: TGTGCCAGCCTTGGTCTGAACACTGAAGCTTTCTTT. Translation gives CASLGLNTEAFF.